One and the same sample provided the 21 T cell receptor beta chains below, sequenced in a study of T cells in Graves' hyperthyroidism and ophthalmopathy (dated by TCRdb to between 2018 and 2021). Preparation of the library involved multiplex PCR. Sequenced on an Illumina HiSeq 2000. Amplification of TCR beta CDR3 regions was carried out from RNA transcripts. A first-round RT-PCR of the TCR CDR3 used the HTBI primer set with the Qiagen OneStep RT-PCR kit. The public reads were quality trimmed at Q25 with fastp and then assembled into clones with MiXCR by TCRdb, keeping productive beta chains. A single entry per CDR3 protein holds the most common genes and DNA from its merged rows. Recorded for this sample are about 600,000 distinct CDR3 sequences; about 16% of them occurred a single time. Of the sample, under 3.5% falls within the top ten clones. The sample was blood. The receptor set was obtained from a middle-aged woman with Graves' ophthalmopathy.

This clonotype was observed a few times. The chain couples TRBV5-1 to TRBJ1-5; no definite D call. CDR3 length equals 13 residues. V gave up 1 base and J gave up 6 bases, with 8 bases separating them. CDR1 and CDR2 from the germline V gene are SGHRS and YFSETQ. The CDR3 loop reads CASSLFFGQPQHF. Here the CDR3 DNA reads TGCGCCAGCAGCTTGTTTTTTGGTCAGCCCCAGCATTTT.

This clonotype has more than one count but fewer than ten. This chain connects TRBV10-3 to TRBJ2-2; D is uncertain. CDR1 is ENHRY and CDR2 is SYGVKD in the germline V gene. The CDR3 is 14 amino acids. With 2 bases removed from V and 7 bases from J, the gap between germline ends came to 11 bases. CDR3 amino acids: CAISEPNSGGELFF. The CDR3 bases are TGTGCCATCAGTGAGCCAAACTCCGGCGGGGAGCTGTTTTTT.

The genes are TRBV10-2 and TRBJ1-3; no clear D gene. Between the trimmed V and J ends, which lost 2 bases and 0 bases, there was a span of 8 bases. The germline gives CDR1 WSHSY, CDR2 SAAADI. This CDR3 has 15 amino acids. CDR3 region: CASSEPANSGNTIYF. The CDR3, as DNA: TGCGCCAGCAGTGAGCCCGCGAACTCTGGAAACACCATATATTTT.

This clonotype was counted between two and nine times. The rearrangement uses TRBV13 and TRBJ2-3; 7 nucleotides line up with TRBD2. Germline assignment: CDR1 PRHDT and CDR2 FYEKMQ (reference sequence). The CDR3 runs to 15 residues. V was clipped by 4 bases and J by 2 bases; unmatched bases: 6. CDR3 protein: CASSSQRDLTDTQYF. As DNA, the CDR3 is TGTGCCAGCAGCTCCCAGCGGGACCTCACAGATACGCAGTATTTT. Variable domain in full (rest from reference TRBV13 and TRBJ2-3): AAGVIQSPRHLIKEKRETATLKCYPIPRHDTVYWYQQGPGQDPQFLISFYEKMQSDKGSIPDRFSAQQFSDYHSELNMSSLELGDSALYFCASSSQRDLTDTQYFGPGTRLTVL.

This clonotype was seen ten or more times. V gene TRBV30 combines with J gene TRBJ2-7; 7 nucleotides match TRBD2. V was clipped by 2 bases and J by 2 bases; unmatched bases: 12. Germline CDR1 GTSNPN, CDR2 SVGIG (reference sequence). The CDR3 totals 16 residues. CDR3 residues: CAWSSTGGGAPYEQYF. The CDR3 region has the DNA TGTGCCTGGAGTTCTACGGGAGGTGGTGCCCCCTACGAGCAGTACTTC.

Many counts were recorded for this clonotype. The V call is TRBV5-1, the J call TRBJ1-3, with 7 positions matching TRBD1. This CDR3 has 15 amino acids. Germline V lookup: CDR1 SGHRS, CDR2 YFSETQ. J lost 2 bases, V lost 4 bases, and 6 bases had no gene match. The CDR3 here is CASSTAGQPGNTIYF. In DNA form, the CDR3 reads TGCGCCAGCAGCACCGCGGGACAGCCTGGAAACACCATATATTTT.

This clonotype was counted ten times or more. The J gene is TRBJ2-7, the V gene TRBV11-2, with TRBD1 matching 10 bases. Trimming took 6 bases from V and 2 from J; bases not matched to a gene: 7. The CDR3 runs to 15 residues. Germline CDR1 is SGHAT and CDR2 is FQNNGV. As DNA, the CDR3 is TGTGCCAGCAGTTCACCCGGGACAGGGGCCTACGAGCAGTACTTC. Translated, it gives CASSSPGTGAYEQYF.

This chain connects TRBV3-1 to TRBJ2-2; 8 nucleotides align to TRBD2. V was clipped by 5 bases and J by 2 bases; unmatched bases: 7. Germline V gene lookup returns CDR1 LGHDT and CDR2 YNNKEL (reference sequence). This CDR3 spans 16 amino acids. Here the CDR3 reads CASSTLGRANTGELFF. The CDR3 DNA sequence: TGTGCCAGCAGCACCCTCGGGAGGGCAAACACCGGGGAGCTGTTTTTT.

This clonotype was recorded at least ten times. The chain recombines TRBV2 with TRBJ1-2, with 9 nucleotides matching TRBD1. Looked up from germline, CDR1 is SNHLY and CDR2 is FYNNEI. V lost 4 bases and J lost 6; bases outside the gene matches: 9. The CDR3 is 15 amino acids. The DNA of the CDR3 is TGTGCCAGCAGTGCGGACAGGGGATTCCTAAATGGCTACACCTTC. It codes for CASSADRGFLNGYTF.

The V and J genes are TRBV14 and TRBJ2-1, with D hard to call. The CDR3 consists of 13 residues. V was clipped by 1 base and J by 15 bases, with 16 bases between them. CDR1 SGHDN and CDR2 FVKESK come from the germline V gene. The CDR3 DNA is TGTGCCAGCAGCCAAGTGTCCGTCCCCTTTCCGTTCTTC. It encodes CASSQVSVPFPFF.

In its sample, this clonotype was seen many times. V gene TRBV12-3 or TRBV12-4 combines with J gene TRBJ1-1; D might be TRBD1 (5 bases). V lost 3 bases and J lost 1, with 12 bases in between. The CDR3 consists of 15 residues. The CDR3 protein is CASSLGRMRNTEAFF. The CDR3 region has the DNA TGTGCCAGCAGTTTGGGACGGATGAGGAACACTGAAGCTTTCTTT.

In its sample, this clonotype was seen many times. The chain is built from TRBV5-1 and TRBJ2-7, with 8 bases fitting TRBD2. The CDR3 length is 15 residues. V shed 0 bases, J shed 6 bases, and the junction held 8 bases outside the gene matches. The germline gives CDR1 SGHRS, CDR2 YFSETQ. CDR3: CASSLGSSGIVEQYF. The CDR3 region has the DNA TGCGCCAGCAGCTTGGGGAGTAGCGGGATCGTCGAGCAGTACTTC.

The chain links TRBV7-2 to TRBJ2-7; D gene unclear. The V gene's germline CDR1 is SGHTA and CDR2 FQGNSA. The CDR3 is made up of 14 amino acids. Trimming stripped 1 base from V and 2 bases from J, with 9 bases between. CDR3 coding DNA: TGTGCCAGCAGCTTAGTCATGAACCCCTACGAGCAGTACTTC. Amino acid sequence: CASSLVMNPYEQYF.

This clonotype was detected many times. This chain uses TRBV5-8 with TRBJ1-2; D uncertain. Germline V lookup: CDR1 SGHTS, CDR2 YDEGEE. Trimming stripped 2 bases from V and 2 bases from J, with 7 bases between. There are 13 residues in the CDR3. The CDR3 protein is CASSLFRNYGYTF. In nucleotides, the CDR3 is TGTGCCAGCAGCTTATTCCGAAACTATGGCTACACCTTC.

This clonotype occurred a few times. V gene TRBV6-5 combines with J gene TRBJ2-7; 8 positions agree with TRBD2. V lost 2 bases and J lost 4; bases outside the gene matches: 4. The length of the CDR3 is 14 residues. Per the germline V gene, CDR1 is MNHEY and CDR2 is SVGAGI. CDR3 sequence (DNA): TGTGCCAGCAGTTACAGCGGGAGTGCGTACGAGCAGTACTTC. Translation: CASSYSGSAYEQYF.

This clonotype was seen many times. The genes are TRBV2 and TRBJ2-7; a weak D match, TRBD2 (6 bases). Germline V CDR1 and CDR2: SNHLY, FYNNEI. The CDR3 has 12 residues. Trimming removed 2 bases at V and 9 bases at J, with 11 bases between. The CDR3 nucleotides are TGTGCCAGCAGTGAAATTTTCGGGGGGCAGTACTTC. As protein: CASSEIFGGQYF.

Worth noting for this clonotype: This CDR3 is missing its conserved last phenylalanine or tryptophan, likely due to a read error. V is TRBV7-2 and J is TRBJ2-1, with TRBD1 as a possible D gene (5 bases). Trimming removed 2 bases from V and 8 bases from J, with 7 bases in between. The germline V gene has CDR1 SGHTA and CDR2 FQGNSA. The CDR3 has 12 residues. The CDR3 DNA reads TGTGCCAGCAGCTTAAGGGGATATGAGCAGTTCTCC. It yields the protein CASSLRGYEQFS.

This clonotype has only a few counts. This sequence joins TRBV27 and TRBJ1-2; D is undetermined. From germline, CDR1 is MNHEY and CDR2 SMNVEV (reference sequence). The CDR3 is 13 residues long. Trimming took off 3 bases at V and 1 base at J, with 6 bases between the two ends. The CDR3 nucleotides read TGTGCCAGCAGTTTCAACAGTAACTATGGCTACACCTTC. Translated: CASSFNSNYGYTF.

This sequence joins TRBV4-2 and TRBJ2-2; possibly TRBD1 or TRBD2 for D (5 bases each). Trimming removed 3 bases from V and 2 bases from J, with 10 bases in between. CDR1 is LGHNA, CDR2 YNFKEQ, per germline. The CDR3 has 15 residues. CDR3 nucleotide sequence: TGTGCCAGCAGCCAGGGGACGGATAACACCGGGGAGCTGTTTTTT. Protein: CASSQGTDNTGELFF.

V gene TRBV6-1 combines with J gene TRBJ1-4; a weak D match, TRBD1 (6 bases). From germline, CDR1 is MNHNS and CDR2 SASEGT. The V end was cut by 7 bases, the J end by 1 base, with 10 bases between. The CDR3 extends over 14 amino acids. CDR3 in amino acids: CASIKQGTNEKLFF. In DNA, the CDR3 is TGTGCCAGCATCAAACAGGGAACTAATGAAAAACTGTTTTTT.

The chain employs TRBV28 and TRBJ1-5; D may be TRBD1 (6 bases). V was pared by 5 bases and J by 5 bases, with 13 bases between. The CDR3 contains 14 residues. Germline V lookup: CDR1 MDHEN, CDR2 SYDVKM. Here the CDR3 DNA reads TGTGCCAGCAGTCTGAGACAGGAATATCAGCCCCAGCATTTT. This encodes CASSLRQEYQPQHF. The full variable domain, its missing parts supplied by reference TRBV28 and TRBJ1-5, is DVKVTQSSRYLVKRTGEKVFLECVQDMDHENMFWYRQDPGLGLRLIYFSYDVKMKEKGDIPEGYSVSREKKERFSLILESASTNQTSMYLCASSLRQEYQPQHFGDGTRLSIL.